This T cell receptor beta chain was identified in a study of T cell repertoires in cytomegalovirus infection. Across the whole study: Used in the study were CMV epitopes, some recently identified and HLA-C-restricted, others well-studied and HLA-B-restricted. Whole-study results and caveats: Using cumulative public TCR beta family frequency, the authors identified those who carried CMV together with the relevant HLA. HLA-C-restricted CMV clonotypes gave the most frequent clonotype in two of eight donors.

TCRdb independently ran MiXCR on the reads; one entry per CDR3 protein. The table includes about 340,000 distinct CDR3 sequences, roughly 28% detected once. Germline assignment: CDR1 SGHDN and CDR2 FVKESK. This CDR3 is built from 16 residues. V was shortened by 4 bases and J by 4 bases, with 19 bases between the two germline ends. Worth noting for this clonotype: The target antigen is unknown.

This sequence joins TRBV14 and TRBJ2-5, with a possible D match to TRBD2 (5 bases). This sequence originates from a human donor in good health (CMV status not recorded). Some clones in this sample may be carry-over from other donors' samples. The input for sequencing was cultured PBMCs, taken from culture after CMV antigen stimulation. CDR3 DNA sequence: TGTGCCAGCAGCCCCCCGTTCGAGGGAGTTGGAGAGACCCAGTACTTC. This sequence encodes CASSPPFEGVGETQYF.